This TCR beta chain appears in the sequencing data of a study of T-cell reconstitution after alpha-beta-depleted transplantation in children. This sample's TCRbeta library carried unique molecular identifier barcodes. TCRdb re-called the PCR reads with MiXCR, one entry per CDR3 protein. The top ten hold under 30% of the sample, which has about 900,000 distinct CDR3 sequences, roughly 29% seen once. Notes on this clonotype: Its antigen is not known.

V lost 2 bases and J 7 bases, leaving 17 bases between the germline ends. Per the germline V gene, CDR1 is MDHEN and CDR2 is SYDVKM. This CDR3 has 16 residues. General observations from the study: Certain patients had high TCRbeta diversity at day 60, and it came from recipient T cells and thymic progenitors that survived.

The TCR originated in a boy under two years old who had a stem cell transplant for SCID, so the T cells may come from the graft donor. The rearrangement links TRBV28 to TRBJ2-2; D is possibly TRBD1 (5 bases). Material: PBMCs, mostly from graft donor cells, obtained 360 days after TCRalphabeta/CD19-depleted stem cell transplant. For the CDR3, the DNA is TGTGCCAGCAGTTTAAGAGGCAGGGTGGAAGTCGGGGAGCTGTTTTTT. This gives the protein CASSLRGRVEVGELFF.